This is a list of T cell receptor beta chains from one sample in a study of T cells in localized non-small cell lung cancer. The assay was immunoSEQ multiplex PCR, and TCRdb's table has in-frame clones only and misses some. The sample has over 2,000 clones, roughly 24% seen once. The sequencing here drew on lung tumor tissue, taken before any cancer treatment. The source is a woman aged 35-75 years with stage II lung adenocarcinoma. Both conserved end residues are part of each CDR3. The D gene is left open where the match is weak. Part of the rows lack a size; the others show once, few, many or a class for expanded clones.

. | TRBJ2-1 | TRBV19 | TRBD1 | TGTGCCAGTAGTATGGTATGGGACAGGAGCTCCTACAATGAGCAGTTCTTC | CASSMVWDRSSYNEQFF
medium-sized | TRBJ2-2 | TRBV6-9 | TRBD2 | TGTGCCAGCGGGGGGGTCGGGGAGCTGTTTTTT | CASGGVGELFF
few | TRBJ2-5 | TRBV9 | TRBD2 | TGTGCCAGCAGTGGCGGGCTAGCGGGGATCCTCGGAGAGACCCAGTACTTC | CASSGGLAGILGETQYF
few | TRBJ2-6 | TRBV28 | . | TGTGCCAGCAGCGGTGGGTCCTCTGGGGCCAACGTCCTGACTTTC | CASSGGSSGANVLTF
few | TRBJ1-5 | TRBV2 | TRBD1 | TGTGCCAGCAGGGGACAGCCTTTCAATCAGCCCCAGCATTTT | CASRGQPFNQPQHF
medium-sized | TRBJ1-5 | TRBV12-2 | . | TGTGCAAGTCGCTCCCGGACAGGGCCCTACAATCAGCCCCAGCATTTT | CASRSRTGPYNQPQHF
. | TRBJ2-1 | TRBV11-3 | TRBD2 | TGTGCCAGCAGCTTGGGCGGGAGGAACCTCAATGAGCAGTTCTTC | CASSLGGRNLNEQFF
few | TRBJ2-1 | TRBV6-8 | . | TGTGCCAGCAGTTTTTTGAGGGGGAGCGGCTACAATGAGCAGTTCTTC | CASSFLRGSGYNEQFF
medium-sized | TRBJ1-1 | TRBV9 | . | TGTGCCAGCAGTGAAAAGGGATTTACTGAAGCTTTCTTT | CASSEKGFTEAFF
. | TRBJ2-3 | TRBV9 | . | TGTGCCAGCAGCGTAGTGGGGGCAGATACGCAGTATTTT | CASSVVGADTQYF
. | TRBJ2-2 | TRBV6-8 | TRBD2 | TGTGCCATCGGGAGGGGTTACACCGGGGAGCTGTTTTTT | CAIGRGYTGELFF
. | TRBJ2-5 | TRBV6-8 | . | TGTGCCAGCAGTTACTCACTGTCTGGGGGCCCGGGGGAGACCCAGTACTTC | CASSYSLSGGPGETQYF
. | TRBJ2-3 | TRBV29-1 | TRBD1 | TGCAGCGCTAAGACAGGGACAGATACGCAGTATTTT | CSAKTGTDTQYF
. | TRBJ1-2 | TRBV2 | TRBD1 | TGTGCCAGCAAGCCGACAGGGGTTAATGGCTACACCTTC | CASKPTGVNGYTF
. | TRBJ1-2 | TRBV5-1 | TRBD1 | TGCGCCAGCAGCTTGGCCGACAGGGCTTATGGCTACACCTTC | CASSLADRAYGYTF
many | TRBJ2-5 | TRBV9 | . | TGTGCCAGCAGTGCCGGAGGGATCGATTTCCAAGAGACCCAGTACTTC | CASSAGGIDFQETQYF
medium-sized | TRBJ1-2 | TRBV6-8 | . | TGTGCCATCACCGAACGTGGGAGCTATGGCTACACCTTC | CAITERGSYGYTF
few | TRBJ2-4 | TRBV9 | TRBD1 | TGTGCCAGCAGCGTAGGGGACAGTGAAGGGAACATTCAGTACTTC | CASSVGDSEGNIQYF
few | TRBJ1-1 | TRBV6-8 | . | TGTGCCAGCAGTTCGGCAGGGGCGTTTGAAGCTTTCTTT | CASSSAGAFEAFF
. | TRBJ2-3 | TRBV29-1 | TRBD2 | TGCAGCGCCGTGACTAGCGGGAGTTTAGATACGCAGTATTTT | CSAVTSGSLDTQYF
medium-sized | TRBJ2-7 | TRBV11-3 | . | TGTGCCAGCAGCTTAGATCTTAGCGCCAGCTCCTACGAGCAGTACTTC | CASSLDLSASSYEQYF
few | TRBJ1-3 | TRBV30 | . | TGTGCCTGGAGAGGGGACTTCTCTGGAAACACCATATATTTT | CAWRGDFSGNTIYF
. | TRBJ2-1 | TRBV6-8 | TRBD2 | TGTGCCAGCAGTTACTTGCATAGCGGGAGGGGCGATGAGCAGTTCTTC | CASSYLHSGRGDEQFF
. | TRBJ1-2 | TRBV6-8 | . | TGTGCCAGCAGTTTGGCGGGGGATCATGGCTACACCTTC | CASSLAGDHGYTF
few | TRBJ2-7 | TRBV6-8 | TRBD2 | TGTGCCAGCAGTTACGCGACTAGCGGGAGTTTCTACGAGCAGTACTTC | CASSYATSGSFYEQYF
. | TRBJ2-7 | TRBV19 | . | TGTGCCAGTAGTTTTGCCCTCTCCTACGAGCAGTACTTC | CASSFALSYEQYF
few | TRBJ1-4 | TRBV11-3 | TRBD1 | TGTGCCAGCAGCGCCGGACAGGGGGCGGGGAGTGAAAAACTGTTTTTT | CASSAGQGAGSEKLFF
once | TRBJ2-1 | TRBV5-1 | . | TGCGCCAGCAGCTTGGAAAGGGTCTCCTACAATGAGCAGTTCTTC | CASSLERVSYNEQFF
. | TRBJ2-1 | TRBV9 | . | TGTGCCAGCAGCGTAGCACGTGATAGCGGCGCCTACAATGAGCAGTTCTTC | CASSVARDSGAYNEQFF
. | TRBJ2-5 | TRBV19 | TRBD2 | TGTGCCAGTAGTATAACTAGCGGGAGTCTGGAGACCCAGTACTTC | CASSITSGSLETQYF
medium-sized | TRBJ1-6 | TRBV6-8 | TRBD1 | TGTGCCAGCAGTCAACGAGGACAGGTCAATTCACCCCTCCACTTT | CASSQRGQVNSPLHF
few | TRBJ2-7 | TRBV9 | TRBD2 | TGTGCCAGCAGTGAAAGGGAGACTAGCGGGTTTACCTACGAGCAGTACTTC | CASSERETSGFTYEQYF
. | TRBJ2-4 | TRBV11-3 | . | TGTGCCAGCAGACTTTATGGTTCTATAGCCAAAAACATTCAGTACTTC | CASRLYGSIAKNIQYF
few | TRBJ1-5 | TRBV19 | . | TGTGCCAGTACCCCTTCAACTAGAAGCAATCAGCCCCAGCATTTT | CASTPSTRSNQPQHF